This TCR beta chain was sequenced for a study of yellow fever vaccine responses in identical twins (dated by TCRdb to between 2018 and 2020). About the investigation overall: In the study, vaccine-responding T cell clones were precisely tracked in identical twins.

Findings and caveats that apply to the study as a whole: According to the authors, the vaccine-induced T cell response in identical twins seemed to be partly convergent and partly specific to each individual.

As to this clonotype: Which antigen it targets is not known. Per-base qualities were not stored, and no clone one base away is much larger.

V gives up 1 base and J gives up 0 bases, and the segment between their germline ends measures 13 bases. According to the germline V gene, CDR1 reads MNHNS and CDR2 reads SASEGT. Reading from cysteine to phenylalanine, the CDR3 counts 16 amino acids. Here the CDR3 DNA is all that survives: 48 bases in frame from base 1. Library prep was done by RT-PCR. This sample was sequenced with an Illumina HiSeq 2500. The public reads were quality trimmed at Q25 with fastp and then assembled into clones with MiXCR by TCRdb, keeping productive beta chains. Every entry covers one CDR3 protein and lists the most common genes and DNA from its rows. The sample table contains about 10,000 distinct CDR3 sequences; only one count was recorded for approximately 87% of them. Over 2% of the sample comes from the top ten.

This sequence uses TRBV6-1 and TRBJ2-7, with the D gene too uncertain to name. The specimen comprised T cells from blood (PBMCs), unsorted or a sorted subset (not recorded which), sampled before or after yellow fever vaccination (not recorded which). The clonotype originates from a woman aged 18-29 years who received the yellow fever vaccine. Donor details come from another sample of the same person, matched by shared clones. The CDR3 is CASSEGPPPSSYEQYF. At the DNA level, the sequence is TGTGCCAGCAGTGAAGGACCACCTCCGAGCTCCTACGAGCAGTACTTC.